This T cell receptor (beta chain) was sequenced during a study of T cell repertoires in cytomegalovirus infection. Across the whole study: CMV epitopes used comprised recently identified HLA-C-restricted ones and well-studied HLA-B-restricted ones. Both a matching HLA type and CMV infection were indicated by public TCR beta signatures.

V lost 4 bases and J lost 4; bases outside the gene matches: 5. From germline, CDR1 is SGHTA and CDR2 FQGNSA. The CDR3 contains 14 residues. This clonotype occurred many times. Its antigen remains unidentified. TCRdb used MiXCR to reprocess the reads, holding one entry per CDR3 protein. The repertoire holds roughly 500,000 distinct CDR3 sequences, with more than 30% as singletons. The gene calls are TRBV7-2 and TRBJ1-1, with TRBD1 matching 8 bases. The material sequenced was cultured PBMCs, taken from culture after CMV antigen stimulation. This clonotype was obtained from a human donor in good health (CMV status not recorded). Some clones in this sample may be carry-over from other donors' samples. The CDR3 coding sequence is TGTGCCAGCAGCTCACGACAGGGGAGCACTGAAGCTTTCTTT. Its protein product is CASSSRQGSTEAFF. The whole variable domain, filled in from reference TRBV7-2 and TRBJ1-1, reads GAGVSQSPSNKVTEKGKDVELRCDPISGHTALYWYRQSLGQGLEFLIYFQGNSAPDKSGLPSDRFSAERTGGSVSTLTIQRTQQEDSAVYLCASSSRQGSTEAFFGQGTRLTVV.